The 26 T cell receptor beta chains reported below all come from one sample, sequenced in a study of blood T cell repertoires in COVID-19. Produced via immunoSEQ multiplex PCR; TCRdb's table is partial and in-frame only. This sample carries a few hundred thousand clones, approximately 85% of them seen once, and the ten largest clones take roughly 8.2%. The material sequenced was peripheral blood. The receptors were sampled from an elderly woman with COVID-19, enrolled during active disease.

V is TRBV29-1 and J is TRBJ2-3; D unclear. Trimming took off 3 bases at V and 0 bases at J, with 13 bases between the two ends. This CDR3 has 15 amino acids. CDR1 and CDR2 from the germline V gene are SQVTM and ANQGSEA. This CDR3 is CSVETSGFSTDTQYF. The CDR3 coding sequence is TGCAGCGTTGAGACTTCCGGATTTAGCACAGATACGCAGTATTTT.

The V and J genes are TRBV6-5 and TRBJ2-7, with TRBD1 as a possible D gene (5 bases). The CDR3 sequence is 12 residues long. CDR1 MNHEY and CDR2 SVGAGI come from the germline V gene. Trimming pared 8 bases from V and 5 bases from J, leaving 13 bases between. This chain's CDR3 is CASARENHEQYF. The CDR3 nucleotides read TGTGCCAGCGCCAGGGAAAACCACGAGCAGTACTTC.

The CDR3, as DNA: TGTGCCAGCAGTTTTGGGGGCGACTATGGCTACACCTTC. It specifies CASSFGGDYGYTF. The chain joins TRBV12-3 or TRBV12-4 to TRBJ1-2, with D maybe TRBD1 (6 bases). This CDR3 is 13 amino acids long. V lost 3 bases and J lost 3, with 8 bases in between.

This clone was recorded only once. V and J are TRBV9 and TRBJ1-1; 7 bases align to TRBD1. V shed 4 bases, J shed 5 bases, and the junction held 11 bases outside the gene matches. Germline CDR1 is SGDLS and CDR2 is YYNGEE. The CDR3 is 15 amino acids. The CDR3 loop is CASSPSRAQGTEAFF. The CDR3 DNA sequence: TGTGCCAGCAGCCCCTCCCGGGCACAGGGGACTGAAGCTTTCTTT.

V usage is TRBV18 and J usage is TRBJ2-3; 13 bases align to TRBD2. The germline gives CDR1 KGHSH, CDR2 LQKENI. The length of the CDR3 is 17 residues. Trimming took 1 base from V and 5 from J; bases not matched to a gene: 6. CDR3 region: CASSPQGLAGLLDTQYF. Here the CDR3 DNA reads TGTGCCAGCTCACCACAGGGACTAGCGGGATTGTTAGATACGCAGTATTTT.

This chain joins TRBV7-2 and TRBJ2-1, with 7 bases that match TRBD2. The CDR3 loop spans 16 amino acids. V lost 1 base, J lost 5 bases, and 8 bases stayed unmatched. The germline gives CDR1 SGHTA, CDR2 FQGNSA. The CDR3 reads CASSLGGRAYDNEQFF. CDR3 bases: TGTGCCAGCAGCTTAGGTGGGAGGGCCTATGACAATGAGCAGTTCTTC.

The gene calls are TRBV18 and TRBJ1-5; D possibly corresponds to TRBD1 (6 bases). CDR1 and CDR2 from the germline V gene are KGHSH and LQKENI. The CDR3 loop spans 13 amino acids. The V end lost 8 bases, the J end lost 6 bases, and 14 bases lay between the germline ends. The CDR3 sequence is CASTTGWGQPQHF. CDR3 in DNA: TGTGCCAGCACAACAGGGTGGGGTCAGCCCCAGCATTTT. The whole variable domain, filled in from reference TRBV18 and TRBJ1-5, reads NAGVMQNPRHLVRRRGQEARLRCSPMKGHSHVYWYRQLPEEGLKFMVYLQKENIIDESGMPKERFSAEFPKEGPSILRIQQVVRGDSAAYFCASTTGWGQPQHFGDGTRLSIL.

The CDR3 region has the DNA TGCGCCAGCAGCCAAGCCTCCGGGACAATTTACGAGCAGTACTTC. It codes for CASSQASGTIYEQYF. The chain recombines TRBV4-3 with TRBJ2-7; weak D call: TRBD1 (6 bases). The CDR3 totals 15 residues. Germline assignment: CDR1 LGHNA and CDR2 YSLEER. Deletions cut 1 base from V and 4 bases from J, with 14 bases between.

A single count supports this clone. The rearrangement links TRBV7-2 to TRBJ1-6; 7 bases map to TRBD1. CDR3 size: 15 residues. CDR1 is SGHTA, CDR2 FQGNSA, per germline. Trimming removed 3 bases from V and 12 bases from J; junction bases left unmatched: 11. The CDR3 DNA follows: TGTGCCAGCAGCTTCTCCGGGACAGCCGACCAACCCCTCCACTTT. Protein: CASSFSGTADQPLHF.

The chain has TRBV24-1 and TRBJ1-1, with 9 bases matching TRBD1. CDR1 KGHDR and CDR2 SFDVKD come from the germline V gene. J lost 5 bases, V lost 9 bases, and 6 bases had no gene match. CDR3 length: 13 amino acids. The CDR3 nucleotides are TGTGCCACCGCCGAGGACAGGGGTACTGAAGCTTTCTTT. It translates to CATAEDRGTEAFF.

V is TRBV7-3 and J is TRBJ2-1; 11 nucleotides align to TRBD1. Germline values: CDR1 SGHTA, CDR2 FQGTGA. The ends lost 3 bases at V and 9 bases at J; junction bases unmatched: 7. This CDR3 region has 15 residues. CDR3 sequence: CASSFVRTGGSEQFF. The CDR3 DNA reads as TGTGCCAGCAGCTTCGTGAGGACAGGGGGCAGTGAGCAGTTCTTC.

The chain carries TRBV10-3 and TRBJ2-7; possible D gene TRBD2, 6 bases. Germline CDR1 reads ENHRY; CDR2 reads SYGVKD. There are 14 residues in the CDR3. V lost 6 bases and J lost 1, with 13 bases in between. CDR3 sequence: CAIREGTPSYEQYF. The CDR3, as DNA: TGTGCCATCAGAGAGGGGACTCCGTCCTACGAGCAGTACTTC.

The rearrangement links TRBV18 to TRBJ2-7; TRBD2 is a possible D gene (6 bases). V lost 3 bases and J 2 bases, leaving 11 bases between the germline ends. CDR3 length: 14 amino acids. CDR1 and CDR2 from the germline V gene are KGHSH and LQKENI. The CDR3 sequence is CASSPGGRTYEQYF. In DNA, the CDR3 is TGTGCCAGCTCACCGGGGGGACGAACCTACGAGCAGTACTTC. Variable domain in full (rest from reference TRBV18 and TRBJ2-7): NAGVMQNPRHLVRRRGQEARLRCSPMKGHSHVYWYRQLPEEGLKFMVYLQKENIIDESGMPKERFSAEFPKEGPSILRIQQVVRGDSAAYFCASSPGGRTYEQYFGPGTRLTVT.

V usage is TRBV18 and J usage is TRBJ1-2; tentative D call: TRBD1 (6 bases). V gave up 3 bases and J gave up 7 bases, with 18 bases separating them. The CDR3 loop spans 15 amino acids. The germline V gene encodes CDR1 KGHSH and CDR2 LQKENI. The CDR3 loop reads CASSPFGDTPRGYTF. CDR3 bases: TGTGCCAGCTCACCTTTCGGGGACACTCCTCGTGGCTACACCTTC.

This chain joins TRBV7-9 and TRBJ1-6, with D unclear. CDR1 and CDR2 from the germline V gene are SEHNR and FQNEAQ (reference sequence). This CDR3 region has 14 residues. V was clipped by 3 bases and J by 6 bases, with 9 bases between them. The CDR3 nucleotides read TGTGCCAGCAGCTTCAACGGTCCTAATTCACCCCTCCACTTT. This gives the protein CASSFNGPNSPLHF.

This chain uses TRBV7-9 with TRBJ1-2; possible D gene TRBD1, 5 bases. CDR1 SEHNR and CDR2 FQNEAQ come from the germline V gene (reference sequence). V lost 4 bases and J 8 bases, leaving 14 bases between the germline ends. The CDR3 has 13 amino acids. The CDR3: CASSSSGAQGYTF. The CDR3 bases are TGTGCCAGCAGCTCCAGTGGGGCGCAGGGCTACACCTTC.

The rearrangement uses TRBV5-1 and TRBJ2-3; the match to TRBD2 covers 8 bases. The V segment lost 4 bases and the J segment 0 bases; nucleotides outside the gene matches: 4. The CDR3 loop spans 15 amino acids. Germline-derived CDR1 and CDR2 are SGHRS and YFSETQ. CDR3 nucleotide sequence: TGCGCCAGCAGCGACGGGGGGGCTAGCACAGATACGCAGTATTTT. Encoded protein: CASSDGGASTDTQYF.

The sample holds one count of this clone. The chain carries TRBV9 and TRBJ1-6, with D hard to call. Germline lookup yields CDR1 SGDLS and CDR2 YYNGEE. Trimming took 2 bases from V and 8 from J, leaving 11 bases between them. This CDR3 is 14 amino acids long. The CDR3 DNA reads TGTGCCAGCAGCGTCGGTCAGGCCGATTCACCCCTCCACTTT. It specifies CASSVGQADSPLHF.

Written as DNA, the CDR3 is TGTGCCAGCAGTTACGGGGTGAACACTGAAGCTTTCTTT. It translates to CASSYGVNTEAFF. The J gene is TRBJ1-1, the V gene TRBV11-3; no clear D. Germline assignment: CDR1 SGHNT and CDR2 YENEEA. The V gene lost 6 bases and the J gene lost 0 bases, with 8 bases spanning the gap. CDR3 length equals 13 residues.

CDR3 amino acids: CASGTGDSPLHF. CDR3 bases: TGTGCCTCAGGGACAGGGGATTCACCCCTCCACTTT. The genes are TRBV30 and TRBJ1-6; 10 nucleotides match TRBD1. The trim removed 7 bases at V and 8 bases at J, leaving 2 bases unmatched. CDR1 GTSNPN and CDR2 SVGIG come from the germline V gene (reference sequence). The CDR3 length is 12 residues.

The J gene is TRBJ1-5, the V gene TRBV3-1 (or the pseudogene TRBV3-2); unclear D gene. CDR1 is LGHDT and CDR2 is YNNKEL in the germline V gene (reference sequence). Trimming took 1 base from V and 6 from J, leaving 22 bases between them. This CDR3 spans 18 amino acids. This chain's CDR3 is CASSQGRPFVPSSQPQHF. CDR3 sequence (DNA): TGTGCCAGCAGCCAAGGGAGACCTTTCGTCCCCTCAAGTCAGCCCCAGCATTTT.

The CDR3 region is CASRKGDRGYEKLFF. CDR3 DNA: TGTGCCAGCAGGAAGGGGGACAGGGGTTATGAAAAACTGTTTTTT. This sequence joins TRBV2 and TRBJ1-4; 10 nucleotides line up with TRBD1. CDR3 length equals 15 residues. V lost 6 bases, J lost 6 bases, and 7 bases stayed unmatched. In germline, CDR1 is SNHLY, CDR2 FYNNEI.

V and J are TRBV5-1 and TRBJ2-6; D perhaps matches TRBD1 (6 bases). Between the trimmed V and J ends, which lost 0 bases and 5 bases, there was a span of 15 bases. Per germline, CDR1 SGHRS and CDR2 YFSETQ. The CDR3 loop spans 17 amino acids. CDR3 residues: CASSLGVGGGWANVLTF. CDR3 DNA sequence: TGCGCCAGCAGCTTGGGTGTTGGGGGCGGCTGGGCCAACGTCCTGACTTTC.

The rearrangement links TRBV6-4 to TRBJ1-2, with 9 bases aligning to TRBD1. Germline CDR1 and CDR2: MRHNA and SNTAGT. The CDR3 is 14 amino acids. The V gene end was trimmed by 9 bases and the J gene end by 6 bases; junction bases not matched to a gene: 11. The CDR3 here is CASTTGGEPHGYTF. Here the CDR3 DNA reads TGTGCCAGTACCACAGGGGGCGAACCTCATGGCTACACCTTC.

V gene TRBV9 combines with J gene TRBJ2-5; 13 bases match TRBD2. This CDR3 comprises 16 residues. Looked up from germline, CDR1 is SGDLS and CDR2 is YYNGEE. The V and J ends lost 4 bases and 5 bases, in that order; junction bases with no gene match: 8. The CDR3 DNA follows: TGTGCCAGCAGCACTAGCGGGGGGGTTTTCTTCGAGACCCAGTACTTC. Protein product: CASSTSGGVFFETQYF.

This chain joins TRBV7-3 and TRBJ2-2, with no clear D. Trimming took 3 bases from V and 4 from J, leaving 9 bases between them. CDR1 is SGHTA, CDR2 FQGTGA, per germline. The CDR3 length is 14 residues. The DNA for the CDR3 is TGTGCCAGCAGCTTCCGCCTATCCACCGGGGAGCTGTTTTTT. Its translation: CASSFRLSTGELFF.